Shown below are 29 T cell receptor beta chains from a single sample sequenced in a study of blood T cells in healthy people across ages. The authors ran a second PCR of about 7 to 11 cycles using a sample-barcoded 5' primer and a J-beta primer mix. From the 5' RACE reads, TCRdb called clonotypes with MiXCR, one entry per CDR3 protein. The sample contains around 790,000 distinct CDR3 sequences, around 45% of which appear only once. The sequencing input was blood. The receptor set was obtained from a man aged 60 to 69 in good health.

The rearrangement uses TRBV5-1 and TRBJ2-2; D unresolved. Germline lookup yields CDR1 SGHRS and CDR2 YFSETQ. The CDR3 consists of 14 residues. V was pared by 9 bases and J by 4 bases, with 16 bases between. This CDR3 reads CATKSTPTTGELFF. The CDR3 nucleotides are TGCGCCACCAAGAGTACACCTACCACCGGGGAGCTGTTTTTT.

The chain joins TRBV5-1 to TRBJ2-1, with 11 positions matching TRBD2. J was trimmed by 4 bases and V by 3 bases; bases with no gene match: 6. The CDR3 length is 16 residues. Per the germline V gene, CDR1 is SGHRS and CDR2 is YFSETQ. The CDR3 DNA follows: TGCGCCAGCAGCTCGGGGGGGACTAGCGGATACAATGAGCAGTTCTTC. Protein sequence: CASSSGGTSGYNEQFF.

The rearrangement links TRBV9 to TRBJ2-7; TRBD2 matches at 7 bases. The tail of the sequence fits TRBJ2-5 better, so the J call may be wrong. The CDR3 is made up of 15 amino acids. The germline V gene has CDR1 SGDLS and CDR2 YYNGEE. The CDR3 sequence is CASSADSGTTGTQYF. In DNA, the CDR3 is TGTGCCAGCAGCGCCGATTCCGGGACTACGGGGACCCAGTACTTC.

This clonotype was counted only a few times. CDR3: CASTREAGYQETQYF. CDR3 coding DNA: TGTGCCAGCACCCGTGAAGCGGGGTACCAAGAGACCCAGTACTTC. This chain connects TRBV7-6 to TRBJ2-5, with 7 bases lining up with TRBD2. The V gene's germline CDR1 is SGHVS and CDR2 FNYEAQ. CDR3 size: 15 residues. The J segment lost 0 bases and the V segment lost 7 bases, leaving 8 bases of the junction unmatched.

This rearrangement joins TRBV12-3 or TRBV12-4 to TRBJ2-3, with D unclear. The V end was cut by 3 bases, the J end by 1 base, with 8 bases between. This CDR3 is 14 amino acids long. CDR3 amino acids: CASSFASGTDTQYF. DNA for the CDR3: TGTGCCAGCAGTTTCGCAAGCGGCACAGATACGCAGTATTTT.

The chain links TRBV28 to TRBJ2-5; perhaps TRBD1 as D (6 bases). The germline V and J ends were trimmed by 10 bases and 2 bases, with 11 bases remaining between them. Germline V lookup: CDR1 MDHEN, CDR2 SYDVKM. This CDR3 comprises 12 residues. In nucleotides, the CDR3 is TGTGCCACAATGGACAGACAAGAGACCCAGTACTTC. Translating gives CATMDRQETQYF.

This chain links TRBV14 with TRBJ1-4; D is uncertain. Trimming removed 4 bases at V and 4 bases at J, with 7 bases between. The CDR3 length is 13 residues. From germline, CDR1 is SGHDN and CDR2 FVKESK. The CDR3 reads CASSLRINEKLFF. The CDR3 DNA reads TGTGCCAGCAGCCTCCGTATTAATGAAAAACTGTTTTTT.

This clonotype was seen only a few times. The chain links TRBV6-6 to TRBJ1-1; tentatively, D is TRBD1 (5 bases). CDR1 is MNHNY and CDR2 is SVGAGI in the germline V gene (reference sequence). This CDR3 region has 13 residues. Trimming shortened V by 3 bases and J by 6 bases, and 11 bases separated the two germline ends. CDR3 DNA sequence: TGTGCCAGCAGTTATGGGGGTAGCGCTGAAGCTTTCTTT. It encodes CASSYGGSAEAFF.

The rearrangement uses TRBV20-1 and TRBJ1-2, with D tentatively TRBD1 (6 bases). The CDR3 has 13 residues. Germline V gives CDR1 DFQATT, CDR2 SNEGSKA (reference sequence). Trimming took 6 bases from V and 7 from J, leaving 18 bases between them. CDR3 in amino acids: CSATTEGGGGYTF. In nucleotides, the CDR3 is TGCAGTGCCACTACCGAGGGGGGTGGTGGCTACACCTTC.

This clonotype was picked up a small number of times. The J gene is TRBJ1-5, the V gene TRBV20-1, with D uncertain. There are 13 residues in the CDR3. The germline V gene encodes CDR1 DFQATT and CDR2 SNEGSKA (reference sequence). V lost 6 bases and J 3 bases, leaving 12 bases between the germline ends. As DNA, the CDR3 is TGCAGTGCCGTGGGTAGTTTCAATCAGCCCCAGCATTTT. The encoded protein is CSAVGSFNQPQHF.

The rearrangement links TRBV7-9 to TRBJ1-2; D unresolved. The CDR3 has 11 amino acids. CDR1 and CDR2 (germline): SEHNR, FQNEAQ (reference sequence). V gave up 7 bases and J gave up 6 bases, with 9 bases separating them. Written as DNA, the CDR3 is TGTGCCAGCACCCGGAGGGATGGCTACACCTTC. Amino acids: CASTRRDGYTF.

This clonotype has just a few counts. This chain joins TRBV30 and TRBJ1-2; D ambiguous. With 0 bases removed from V and 1 base from J, the gap between germline ends came to 9 bases. The CDR3 runs to 14 residues. Germline V gene sequence: CDR1 GTSNPN, CDR2 SVGIG (reference sequence). This chain's CDR3 is CAWSVSPGNYGYTF. Here the CDR3 DNA reads TGTGCCTGGAGTGTATCCCCGGGTAACTATGGCTACACCTTC.

This clonotype was recorded once. This chain connects TRBV7-2 to TRBJ2-7; perhaps TRBD2 as D (5 bases). Trimming cost V 5 bases and J 2 bases, with 22 bases left between them. In germline, CDR1 is SGHTA, CDR2 FQGNSA. The CDR3 has 17 amino acids. CDR3 protein: CASSLRFGERGTYEQYF. In nucleotides, the CDR3 is TGTGCCAGCAGCCTACGCTTCGGGGAAAGAGGTACCTACGAGCAGTACTTC.

V usage is TRBV14 and J usage is TRBJ2-4, with 12 bases that match TRBD2. The CDR3 contains 14 residues. The germline gives CDR1 SGHDN, CDR2 FVKESK. The trim removed 0 bases at V and 12 bases at J, leaving 3 bases unmatched. CDR3 sequence reads: CASSQDLAGGYQYF. DNA for the CDR3: TGTGCCAGCAGCCAAGATCTAGCGGGGGGGTATCAGTACTTC. Supplemented by reference TRBV14 and TRBJ2-4, the full variable domain reads EAGVTQFPSHSVIEKGQTVTLRCDPISGHDNLYWYRRVMGKEIKFLLHFVKESKQDESGMPNNRFLAERTGGTYSTLKVQPAELEDSGVYFCASSQDLAGGYQYFGAGTRLSVL.

The rearrangement links TRBV2 to TRBJ1-1; 7 bases are a match to TRBD1. After removal of 1 base from V and 4 bases from J, the junction contained 6 bases not matched to a gene. There are 15 residues in the CDR3. CDR1 is SNHLY and CDR2 is FYNNEI in the germline V gene. CDR3 residues: CASSEEGGWGTEAFF. The CDR3 region has the DNA TGTGCCAGCAGTGAAGAAGGGGGCTGGGGCACTGAAGCTTTCTTT.

This clonotype has more than one count but fewer than ten. V is TRBV13 and J is TRBJ2-7; D might be TRBD2 (6 bases). The J call is doubtful: the DNA matches TRBJ2-5 better. The CDR3 consists of 13 residues. The V gene's germline CDR1 is PRHDT and CDR2 FYEKMQ (reference sequence). The CDR3 sequence is CASSAGQGRTQYF. The CDR3 DNA reads TGTGCCAGCAGCGCGGGGCAGGGCAGGACCCAGTACTTC.

In this sample, this clonotype turned up a few times. This chain joins TRBV6-5 and TRBJ2-1, with TRBD1 identical over 10 bases. Unmatched junction bases numbered 10, after V lost 7 bases and J lost 4 bases. CDR3 length: 16 residues. The germline V gene encodes CDR1 MNHEY and CDR2 SVGAGI. CDR3 region: CASKTSGTGVYNEQFF. The CDR3 DNA follows: TGTGCCAGCAAAACATCCGGGACAGGGGTTTACAATGAGCAGTTCTTC.

This clonotype was picked up a small number of times. The chain joins TRBV4-3 to TRBJ2-5; the D gene is possibly TRBD2 (5 bases). Germline values: CDR1 LGHNA, CDR2 YSLEER. V lost 0 bases to trimming and J lost 1 base, with 15 bases between them. CDR3 length: 17 amino acids. The CDR3 coding sequence is TGCGCCAGCAGCCAAGATATTACGGGGATGGGCCAAGAGACCCAGTACTTC. The encoded protein is CASSQDITGMGQETQYF.

The CDR3 protein is CASSQVARAPEAFF. The CDR3 DNA reads TGTGCCAGCAGCCAAGTTGCAAGGGCCCCTGAAGCTTTCTTT. This sequence joins TRBV14 and TRBJ1-1; D not resolved. Germline V lookup: CDR1 SGHDN, CDR2 FVKESK. CDR3 length: 14 residues. The ends were cut back, 1 base at V and 6 bases at J, with 12 bases in the middle.

The chain employs TRBV4-3 and TRBJ1-2, with 7 bases fitting TRBD1. Trimming cost V 2 bases and J 5 bases; bases outside gene matches: 8. CDR3 size: 15 residues. CDR1 and CDR2 from the germline V gene are LGHNA and YSLEER. CDR3 region: CASSQSTGNLYGYTF. In nucleotides, the CDR3 is TGCGCCAGCAGCCAATCGACAGGGAACCTATATGGCTACACCTTC.

Comment on this clonotype: One end of the junction is discordant with germline, which a read error may explain. V and J are TRBV14 and TRBJ2-5, with D perhaps assigned TRBD1 or TRBD2 (5 bases each). From germline, CDR1 is SGHDN and CDR2 FVKESK. The CDR3 spans 15 residues. CDR3 protein: CASSPPGPLRETKYF. The CDR3 nucleotides read TGTGCCAGCAGCCCCCCGGGACCTCTCCGAGAGACCAAGTACTTC.

The DNA for the CDR3 is TGTGCCAGCAGCGAGAGGGGGACTAGCGCAGATACGCAGTATTTT. It encodes CASSERGTSADTQYF. The chain has TRBV9 and TRBJ2-3; 10 bases align to TRBD2. V lost 3 bases to trimming and J lost 4 bases; unmatched junction nucleotides: 5. Germline V CDR1 and CDR2: SGDLS, YYNGEE. The CDR3 contains 15 residues.

The gene calls are TRBV4-3 and TRBJ2-3, with 15 positions matching TRBD2. This CDR3 is 17 amino acids long. V lost 3 bases to trimming and J lost 4 bases; unmatched junction nucleotides: 5. Germline V gene sequence: CDR1 LGHNA, CDR2 YSLEER. CDR3 loop: CASSQYGLAGGSDTQYF. The CDR3 nucleotides read TGCGCCAGCAGCCAGTATGGACTAGCGGGGGGGTCAGATACGCAGTATTTT.

This chain connects TRBV27 to TRBJ1-2; TRBD1 is a possible D gene (5 bases). With 6 bases removed from V and 4 bases from J, the gap between germline ends came to 18 bases. CDR3 length equals 15 residues. Germline CDR1 and CDR2: MNHEY and SMNVEV (reference sequence). The DNA of the CDR3 is TGTGCCAGCAGAGACGAAAACAGGATTCCCTATGGCTACACCTTC. Protein: CASRDENRIPYGYTF.

This clonotype has a handful of counts. The chain recombines TRBV5-6 with TRBJ2-7, with 8 bases matching TRBD1. V shed 4 bases, J shed 2 bases, and the junction held 8 bases outside the gene matches. Germline loops: CDR1 SGHDT, CDR2 YYEEEE. There are 15 residues in the CDR3. This CDR3 reads CASSRWDRSTYEQYF. For the CDR3, the DNA is TGTGCCAGCAGCAGATGGGACAGGAGCACCTACGAGCAGTACTTC.

This clonotype appeared a few times. V is TRBV7-2 and J is TRBJ1-5, with 11 bases identical to TRBD1. Per the germline V gene, CDR1 is SGHTA and CDR2 is FQGNSA. J was trimmed by 5 bases and V by 5 bases; bases with no gene match: 11. The CDR3 covers 17 residues. CDR3: CASSPGVGTGGYQPQHF. CDR3 bases: TGTGCCAGCAGCCCGGGGGTAGGGACAGGGGGTTATCAGCCCCAGCATTTT.

This clonotype came up a few times. The rearrangement joins TRBV7-3 to TRBJ1-2, with TRBD1 identical over 10 bases. The junction had 6 bases not matched to a gene; V was cut back by 2 bases and J by 6 bases. The V gene's germline CDR1 is SGHTA and CDR2 FQGTGA. CDR3 length equals 15 residues. The CDR3 protein is CASSLPSTGGHGYTF. The CDR3 DNA follows: TGTGCCAGCAGCTTACCCTCGACAGGGGGCCATGGCTACACCTTC. The whole variable domain, remainder taken from reference TRBV7-3 and TRBJ1-2, is GAGVSQTPSNKVTEKGKYVELRCDPISGHTALYWYRQSLGQGPEFLIYFQGTGAADDSGLPNDRFFAVRPEGSVSTLKIQRTERGDSAVYLCASSLPSTGGHGYTFGSGTRLTVV.

The chain couples TRBV20-1 to TRBJ2-5, with D uncertain. The CDR3 is made up of 15 amino acids. The V end was cut by 1 base, the J end by 5 bases, with 17 bases between. The germline CDR1 and CDR2 sequences are DFQATT and SNEGSKA (reference sequence). The CDR3 sequence: CSARARVPLNETQYF. DNA for the CDR3: TGCAGTGCTAGAGCCCGGGTACCTCTAAACGAGACCCAGTACTTC.

The chain combines TRBV27 with TRBJ2-5; 10 nucleotides line up with TRBD1. The DNA end favors TRBJ2-7, so the J call may be wrong. The CDR3 loop spans 16 amino acids. Germline V gives CDR1 MNHEY, CDR2 SMNVEV (reference sequence). The CDR3: CASSTLKTGGLSEQYF. The CDR3 DNA reads as TGTGCCAGCAGTACCCTGAAGACAGGGGGCTTAAGCGAGCAGTACTTC.